The entry that follows covers one T cell receptor beta chain sequence. This record belongs to a study of PD-1 blockade in mismatch repair-deficient tumors. Libraries were prepared by immunoSEQ multiplex PCR; TCRdb keeps only in-frame clonotypes and omits some of them. The table includes 60,000 to 65,000 clones, about nine tenths detected once. The CDR3 loop spans 15 amino acids. V trimming: 3 bases; J trimming: 3 bases; junction bases outside the gene matches: 3. In germline, CDR1 is KGHSH, CDR2 LQKENI. This chain uses TRBV18 with TRBJ1-3; 9 nucleotides line up with TRBD1. Sequences were derived from peripheral blood, sampled 52 weeks after starting pembrolizumab. The TCR was taken from an adult with mismatch repair-deficient cancer. In DNA, the CDR3 is TGTGCCAGCTCACCCGGGACAGGGATTGGAAACACCATATATTTT. Its translation is CASSPGTGIGNTIYF.